This T cell receptor (beta chain) emerged from a study of blood T cell repertoires in COVID-19 (dated by TCRdb to the early 2020s). Regarding the complete study: The collaborator samples originated in the United States, Italy and Spain and spanned the acute and convalescent phases of COVID-19. The prospective study material was composed of cDNA or gDNA derived from T cells, B-cell-depleted T cells, or PBMCs. Where HLA class I and class II types were available, the types were taken from metadata supplied by the sample provider, not from assay-based typing. Sample metadata almost always included a de-identified subject ID, COVID-19 status, age in years and sex. Samples came from the ongoing ImmuneRACE study (first 160 participants) plus 1,254 subjects from 6 global collaborators. The repertoires were released in a freely available public database meant as a resource for research on the immune response to SARS-CoV-2. The dataset comprised deeply sampled blood TCRbeta repertoires from subjects exposed to, actively infected with, or recovered from COVID-19. Overall study results and their limits: How much clinical and demographic metadata was included differed by source and by participant, and the metadata was provided uncurated.

As regards this clone: What this receptor recognizes is not known. No clone much larger than this one lies a single base away; base qualities are absent.

The immunoSEQ Assay, a bias-controlled multiplex PCR, was used to amplify TCRbeta CDR3 regions from genomic DNA. On the authors' methods: The number of nucleated cells in each sample was estimated by amplification of reference gene primers within the assay. To quantify the absolute abundance of each unique TCRbeta CDR3 rearrangement, sequence reads were collapsed and filtered. Productive Simpson clonality was computed per sample as the square root of Simpson's diversity index over productive rearrangements. What TCRdb holds here is the immuneACCESS table cut down to in-frame rearrangements. Part of the clones is not present; checked against another copy, under half of the missing clones reflect an unresolved V gene, and the others are unexplained. Clonal size and the V and J genes are those of that table, whereas D and trimming came from the DNA. The table for this sample lists around 200,000 clones; around 84% of them were counted only once. 15% to 20% of the sample belongs to the ten largest clones.

Whole blood was collected in K2EDTA tubes by collaborating institutions according to the institutions' own protocols. For TCRbeta analysis, collaborators shipped samples as frozen whole blood, isolated PBMCs, or DNA extracted from either of those sample types. The germline V and J ends show losses of 2 bases and 8 bases respectively, and no gene match explains 18 bases of the junction. The CDR3, cysteine through phenylalanine, is 19 amino acids long. The sequence is cut down to CDR3 DNA, 57 bases in frame from base 1. CDR1 and CDR2, per the germline V gene (reference sequence), are SEHNR and FQNEAQ.

This clonotype was obtained from a woman aged 80 or over with active or convalescent COVID-19. The sequence joins TRBV7-9 to TRBJ1-6; 7 central bases correspond to TRBD1. Sequences were obtained from peripheral blood. The CDR3 is CASSLLTYASTGSDSPLHF. The base sequence is TGTGCCAGCAGCTTATTAACGTATGCCTCGACAGGGTCCGATTCACCCCTCCACTTT.